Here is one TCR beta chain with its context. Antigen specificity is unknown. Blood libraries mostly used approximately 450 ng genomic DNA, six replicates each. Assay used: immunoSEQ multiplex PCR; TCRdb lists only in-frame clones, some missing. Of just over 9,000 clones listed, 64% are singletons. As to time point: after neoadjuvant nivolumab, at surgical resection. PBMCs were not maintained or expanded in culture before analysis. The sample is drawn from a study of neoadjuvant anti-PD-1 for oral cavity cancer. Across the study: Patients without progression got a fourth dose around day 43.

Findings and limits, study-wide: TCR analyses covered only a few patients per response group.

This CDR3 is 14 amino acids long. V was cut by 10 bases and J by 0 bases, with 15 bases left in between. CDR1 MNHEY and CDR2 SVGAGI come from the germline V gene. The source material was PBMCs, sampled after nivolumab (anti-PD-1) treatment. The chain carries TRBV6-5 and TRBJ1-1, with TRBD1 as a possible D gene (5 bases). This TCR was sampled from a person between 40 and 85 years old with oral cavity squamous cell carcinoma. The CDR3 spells CATRMDNLNTEAFF. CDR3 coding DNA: TGTGCCACCCGGATGGACAATTTGAACACTGAAGCTTTCTTT.